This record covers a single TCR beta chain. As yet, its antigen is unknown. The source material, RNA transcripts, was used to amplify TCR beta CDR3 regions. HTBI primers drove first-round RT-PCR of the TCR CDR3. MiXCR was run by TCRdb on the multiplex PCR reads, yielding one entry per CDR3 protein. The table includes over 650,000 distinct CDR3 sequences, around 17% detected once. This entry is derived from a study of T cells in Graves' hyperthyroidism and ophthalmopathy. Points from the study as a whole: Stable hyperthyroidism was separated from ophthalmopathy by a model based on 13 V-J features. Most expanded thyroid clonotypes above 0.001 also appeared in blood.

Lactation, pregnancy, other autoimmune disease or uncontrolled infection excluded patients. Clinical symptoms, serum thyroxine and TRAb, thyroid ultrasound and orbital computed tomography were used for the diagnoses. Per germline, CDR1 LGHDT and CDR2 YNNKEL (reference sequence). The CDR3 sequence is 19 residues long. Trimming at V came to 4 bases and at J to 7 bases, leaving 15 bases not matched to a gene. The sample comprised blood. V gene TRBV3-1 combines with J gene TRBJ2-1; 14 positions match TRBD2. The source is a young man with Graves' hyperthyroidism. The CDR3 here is CASSPAGHATSGRGNEQFF. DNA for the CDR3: TGTGCCAGCAGCCCTGCAGGGCATGCGACTAGCGGGAGGGGAAATGAGCAGTTCTTC.